These T cell receptor beta chains were read from a single sample in a study of T-cell memory formation after mild COVID-19. Using its own MiXCR run on the 5' RACE reads, TCRdb lists one record per CDR3 protein. Counted here are under 250,000 distinct CDR3 sequences, over 15% occurring once; the ten biggest clones make up more than 2%. Material for sequencing was PBMCs or a T cell subset sorted from them (not recorded which). The receptor source for this set is an adult woman who had mild COVID-19 (a few samples of this study predate the infection). Cell type and time point are not known. The CDR3 runs from the conserved cysteine through the conserved F or W. A D gene is named only where the DNA matches it firmly. Clone sizes are given selectively: once, few, many, or a class where the clone is expanded.

d_call	clone_size	v_call	j_call	cdr3_nt	cdr3_aa
-	many	TRBV11-1	TRBJ2-2	TGTGCCAGCAGCCAGGACAGGAACACCGGGGAGCTGTTTTTT	CASSQDRNTGELFF
-	-	TRBV6-6	TRBJ1-1	TGTGCCAGCAGGTCGGGCCAGTTAGAAGCTTTCTTT	CASRSGQLEAFF
TRBD2	few	TRBV10-3	TRBJ2-2	TGTGCCATCAGTGGACCCGGGACTAGCGGTAGCGGGGAGCTGTTTTTT	CAISGPGTSGSGELFF
-	many	TRBV7-2	TRBJ2-7	TGTGCCAGCAGCTTAGGGTCAGGAGGGACCTACGAGCAGTACTTC	CASSLGSGGTYEQYF
-	-	TRBV7-9	TRBJ1-2	TGTGCCAGCAGCTCCCTAGGCATCCAGGGACCTAACTATGGCTACACCTTC	CASSSLGIQGPNYGYTF
-	many	TRBV21-1	TRBJ2-4	TGTGCCAGCAGGGCCGGGACTAGCGGGAGAGTTTACGCCAAAAACATTCAGTACTTC	CASRAGTSGRVYAKNIQYF
-	medium-sized	TRBV5-1	TRBJ1-1	TGCGCCAGCAGCTTGAAAGGGACACCCCCTGAAGCTTTCTTT	CASSLKGTPPEAFF
TRBD1	-	TRBV19	TRBJ2-3	TGTGCCAGTAGTCCTTCGACAGGGTTGGGCACAGATACGCAGTATTTT	CASSPSTGLGTDTQYF
TRBD2	few	TRBV7-9	TRBJ2-5	TGTGCCAGCAGCTTAGGGGAGGGTTCGACAGAGACCCAGTACTTC	CASSLGEGSTETQYF
-	few	TRBV7-6	TRBJ1-5	TGTGCCAGCAGCTTAGGCAGGGGTAGCAATCAGCCCCAGCATTTT	CASSLGRGSNQPQHF
TRBD1	-	TRBV24-1	TRBJ2-1	TGTGCCACCAGTGATCCTACCGGGACAGGGGTTTTCGGTGAGCAGTTCTTC	CATSDPTGTGVFGEQFF
-	-	TRBV4-3	TRBJ1-2	TGCGCCAGCAGCCAAGATGTCCGGCCCCGGGGTGTTGGCTACACCTTC	CASSQDVRPRGVGYTF
TRBD2	-	TRBV11-1	TRBJ2-5	TGTGCCAGCGGACCCAAACTGCGGGGGGTAGGGGAGACCCAGTACTTC	CASGPKLRGVGETQYF
TRBD2	many	TRBV7-2	TRBJ2-1	TGTGCCAGCAGCTTAGCACTAGCGGGATACAATGAGCAGTTCTTC	CASSLALAGYNEQFF
-	many	TRBV5-1	TRBJ1-1	TGCGCCAGCAGCTTGGGGAGCGCAGGTCGGGCTGGCACTGAAGCTTTCTTT	CASSLGSAGRAGTEAFF
TRBD1	few	TRBV5-1	TRBJ1-1	TGCGCCAGCCGAGAGGACAGGGCTGAAGCTTTCTTT	CASREDRAEAFF
TRBD1	-	TRBV7-2	TRBJ1-6	TGTGCCAGCAGCTACCCGGGACAGGGGGCCGGATCACCCCTCCACTTT	CASSYPGQGAGSPLHF
-	few	TRBV5-1	TRBJ2-1	TGCGCCAGCGGAGAGCCAGGGACTCAGTACAATGAGCAGTTCTTC	CASGEPGTQYNEQFF
TRBD1	few	TRBV9	TRBJ2-5	TGTGCCAGCAACAAAGGGCAGGGGGCGAGTTTCGGGGAGACCCAGTACTTC	CASNKGQGASFGETQYF
-	-	TRBV19	TRBJ2-2	TGTGCCAGTAGTATCGTCAGTGGGACCGGGGAGCTGTTTTTT	CASSIVSGTGELFF
-	-	TRBV11-3	TRBJ2-3	TGTGCCAGCACCTGGACCGGGGTAACAGATACGCAGTATTTT	CASTWTGVTDTQYF
TRBD1	-	TRBV30	TRBJ1-1	TGTGCCTGGAGTCGACAGGGTAACACTGAAGCTTTCTTT	CAWSRQGNTEAFF
-	-	TRBV2	TRBJ1-2	TGTGCCAGCATAGGGGGGGTCTATGGCTACACCTTC	CASIGGVYGYTF
-	few	TRBV29-1	TRBJ2-7	TGCAGCGTCGTGGGGACGGGCGCATACGAGCAGTACTTC	CSVVGTGAYEQYF
-	-	TRBV15	TRBJ1-3	TGTGCCACCAGCAGAGATAGGACGGTCGGAAACACCATATATTTT	CATSRDRTVGNTIYF
-	-	TRBV15	TRBJ2-3	TGTGCCACCAGCAGCTGGGGGGCTGGAGATACGCAGTATTTT	CATSSWGAGDTQYF
-	-	TRBV11-2	TRBJ1-1	TGTGCCAGCAGCCCCCAGCGAACTGAAGCTTTCTTT	CASSPQRTEAFF
TRBD1	-	TRBV2	TRBJ1-6	TGTGCCAGCAGTCCGGGACAGGGGCCAAATTCACCCCTCCACTTT	CASSPGQGPNSPLHF
-	once	TRBV15	TRBJ2-5	TGTGCCACCAGCAACCGGGTCCAAGAGACCCAGTACTTC	CATSNRVQETQYF
TRBD1	-	TRBV12-3/TRBV12-4	TRBJ1-2	TGTGCCAGCAGCGGACAGGGGGTTAACTATGGCTACACCTTC	CASSGQGVNYGYTF
TRBD2	many	TRBV10-3	TRBJ2-3	TGTGCCATCAGCCCAGGCCTAGCGGGGCGCACAGATACGCAGTATTTT	CAISPGLAGRTDTQYF
-	-	TRBV5-1	TRBJ1-2	TGCGCCAGCAGGCTCGCCCCAGGGGATGAAGGCTACACCTTC	CASRLAPGDEGYTF
TRBD2	many	TRBV24-1	TRBJ2-1	TGTGCCACCAGAGCGGGAGTCGCCGATGAGCAGTTCTTC	CATRAGVADEQFF
TRBD2	few	TRBV7-2	TRBJ2-1	TGTGCCAGCAGCTTAGCGGGGTTAGTTGGGACTAGCGTGTCCGAGCAGTTCTTC	CASSLAGLVGTSVSEQFF
TRBD1	-	TRBV20-1	TRBJ1-5	TGCAGTGCTAGCCCCCACACAGGGGGCAATCAGCCCCAGCATTTT	CSASPHTGGNQPQHF
-	-	TRBV18	TRBJ1-1	TGTGCCAGCTCACCCCGACAGGACACTGAAGCTTTCTTT	CASSPRQDTEAFF
-	few	TRBV24-1	TRBJ1-1	TGTGCCACCGAGGCAGGGCCCTCGGCTGAAGCTTTCTTT	CATEAGPSAEAFF
TRBD1	many	TRBV5-1	TRBJ1-1	TGCGCCAGCAGCCCCAGGACAGGGATGAACACTGAAGCTTTCTTT	CASSPRTGMNTEAFF
TRBD2	once	TRBV11-2	TRBJ2-3	TGTGCCAGCAGCCCCCGCCGAGCGGGGAGCACAGATACGCAGTATTTT	CASSPRRAGSTDTQYF
-	few	TRBV24-1	TRBJ1-1	TGTGCCACCCGACCCGGCAGGGAGTGGAACACTGAAGCTTTCTTT	CATRPGREWNTEAFF
-	-	TRBV12-3/TRBV12-4	TRBJ2-7	TGTGCCAGCACCTCAGGAGGGTCCTCTTTTGACGAGCAGTACTTC	CASTSGGSSFDEQYF
-	few	TRBV4-2	TRBJ1-2	TGTGCCAGCAGCCAAGATCTCCCCTCAAGTGGCTACACCTTC	CASSQDLPSSGYTF
TRBD1	-	TRBV6-5	TRBJ2-3	TGTGCCAGCAGTCCAGTAGGGCTCCCCGCAGGGGGTACGCAGTATTTT	CASSPVGLPAGGTQYF
TRBD2	few	TRBV2	TRBJ2-1	TGTGCCAGCAGTGAAATACTAGCGAGCTCCTACAATGAGCAGTTCTTC	CASSEILASSYNEQFF
-	-	TRBV5-5	TRBJ2-1	TGTGCCAGCAGCTTGGATGGTACTAGATCCTACAATGAGCAGTTCTTC	CASSLDGTRSYNEQFF
TRBD2	few	TRBV11-2	TRBJ2-7	TGTGCCAGCAGCTCAACTAGCGGGAGGGCCAGGGAGCAGTACTTC	CASSSTSGRAREQYF
-	many	TRBV12-3/TRBV12-4	TRBJ1-1	TGTGCCAGCAGTTTAGTGATGGGGCCGAGAGCTTTCTTT	CASSLVMGPRAFF
-	-	TRBV5-4	TRBJ2-2	TGTGCCAGCAGCTTGACGGGGTCGAACGGGGAGCTGTTTTTT	CASSLTGSNGELFF
TRBD1	many	TRBV4-2	TRBJ2-2	TGTGCCAGCAGCCAAGAAGGGACAGCGAACACCGGGGAGCTGTTTTTT	CASSQEGTANTGELFF
-	-	TRBV10-3	TRBJ2-7	TGTGCCATCAGTGAACAGGCCTACTACGAGCAGTACTTC	CAISEQAYYEQYF